These 25 T cell receptor beta chains came from one sample sequenced in a study of siplizumab effects on memory and regulatory T cells. TCRdb keeps only in-frame clones here, not all; method: immunoSEQ multiplex PCR. The repertoire includes 50,000 to 55,000 clones, roughly 97% of them detected once, and 0.64% sits in the top ten. What was sequenced was naive CD4+ T cells sorted from blood. These receptors originate from a human donor in good health.

The J gene is TRBJ2-3, the V gene TRBV18; 10 positions match TRBD2. The CDR3 extends over 17 amino acids. Germline V gene lookup returns CDR1 KGHSH and CDR2 LQKENI. The J segment lost 2 bases and the V segment lost 3 bases, leaving 8 bases of the junction unmatched. The CDR3: CASSPEASGRLTDTQYF. The CDR3 nucleotides read TGTGCCAGCTCACCGGAGGCTAGCGGGAGACTCACAGATACGCAGTATTTT.

V and J are TRBV6-1 and TRBJ2-7, with D unclear. This CDR3 spans 12 amino acids. From germline, CDR1 is MNHNS and CDR2 SASEGT. The V end lost 5 bases, the J end lost 5 bases, and 10 bases lay between the germline ends. The CDR3 nucleotides are TGTGCCAGCAGTTCTCAGTCGAACGAGCAGTACTTC. It codes for CASSSQSNEQYF.

V usage is TRBV7-2 and J usage is TRBJ2-5; no definite D call. This CDR3 has 12 residues. V gave up 5 bases and J gave up 6 bases, with 10 bases separating them. CDR1 is SGHTA, CDR2 FQGNSA, per germline. CDR3 bases: TGTGCCAGCAGCCATCCCGCTAAGACCCAGTACTTC. It encodes CASSHPAKTQYF. Full variable domain (remainder filled in from reference TRBV7-2 and TRBJ2-5): GAGVSQSPSNKVTEKGKDVELRCDPISGHTALYWYRQSLGQGLEFLIYFQGNSAPDKSGLPSDRFSAERTGGSVSTLTIQRTQQEDSAVYLCASSHPAKTQYFGPGTRLLVL.

The chain couples TRBV7-9 to TRBJ1-4; D possibly corresponds to TRBD1 (6 bases). Trimming pared 0 bases from V and 7 bases from J, leaving 9 bases between. Looked up from germline, CDR1 is SEHNR and CDR2 is FQNEAQ (reference sequence). There are 14 residues in the CDR3. For the CDR3, the DNA is TGTGCCAGCAGCTTAGCAGGGGGGAGTGAAAAACTGTTTTTT. This gives the protein CASSLAGGSEKLFF.

V is TRBV5-1 and J is TRBJ2-5; D unclear. The ends were cut back, 4 bases at V and 1 base at J, with 14 bases in the middle. CDR1 is SGHRS, CDR2 YFSETQ, per germline. The CDR3 extends over 15 amino acids. DNA of the CDR3: TGCGCCAGCAGCCACCTCGACGGCACCCAAGAGACCCAGTACTTC. Translation gives CASSHLDGTQETQYF.

The chain couples TRBV2 to TRBJ2-1; 7 bases are shared with TRBD1. Per germline, CDR1 SNHLY and CDR2 FYNNEI. The CDR3 runs to 14 residues. After removal of 4 bases from V and 8 bases from J, the junction contained 8 bases not matched to a gene. The CDR3 coding sequence is TGTGCCAGCAGTGGACAGGGAGATTTGTATGAGCAGTTCTTC. This codes for CASSGQGDLYEQFF.

J is TRBJ2-7 and V is TRBV5-4, with 12 bases identical to TRBD2. V gave up 0 bases and J gave up 3 bases; unmatched junction bases: 4. Germline CDR1 and CDR2: SGHNT and YYREEE (reference sequence). The CDR3 loop spans 16 amino acids. CDR3 nucleotides: TGTGCCAGCAGCTTGGGACTAGCGGGAGTTAGCTACGAGCAGTACTTC. The encoded protein is CASSLGLAGVSYEQYF. Full variable domain (missing parts from reference TRBV5-4 and TRBJ2-7): ETGVTQSPTHLIKTRGQQVTLRCSSQSGHNTVSWYQQALGQGPQFIFQYYREEENGRGNFPPRFSGLQFPNYSSELNVNALELDDSALYLCASSLGLAGVSYEQYFGPGTRLTVT.

This clone was detected once. The chain combines TRBV10-3 with TRBJ2-3; 11 nucleotides align to TRBD2. The CDR3 runs 16 residues. V was clipped by 8 bases and J by 4 bases; unmatched bases: 11. Germline V gene sequence: CDR1 ENHRY, CDR2 SYGVKD. The DNA for the CDR3 is TGTGCCATCGGCCGAGCACTAGCGGGAGACCCAGATACGCAGTATTTT. This codes for CAIGRALAGDPDTQYF.

This rearrangement joins TRBV5-1 to TRBJ2-5; tentatively, D is TRBD1 or TRBD2 (5 bases each). The CDR3 runs 13 residues. The V gene lost 4 bases and the J gene lost 7 bases, with 14 bases spanning the gap. Germline CDR1 SGHRS, CDR2 YFSETQ. Written as DNA, the CDR3 is TGCGCCAGCAGCATCCTAGAGGGACGGACCCAGTACTTC. It yields the protein CASSILEGRTQYF.

This chain uses TRBV4-2 with TRBJ2-7; D is possibly TRBD1 (6 bases). Germline V lookup: CDR1 LGHNA, CDR2 YNFKEQ. Trimming left V 1 base short and J 4 bases short, with 11 bases between. CDR3 length equals 14 residues. DNA of the CDR3: TGTGCCAGCAGCCAAGGTAACAGGGATTACGAGCAGTACTTC. Translating it yields CASSQGNRDYEQYF.

This chain joins TRBV7-8 and TRBJ2-7; the D gene could be TRBD1 or TRBD2 (5 bases each). CDR1 is SGHVS and CDR2 is FQNEAQ in the germline V gene. V lost 1 base and J 7 bases, leaving 14 bases between the germline ends. The CDR3 totals 14 residues. The CDR3 sequence is CASSLEAGTWEQYF. CDR3 coding DNA: TGTGCCAGCAGCTTAGAGGCAGGGACCTGGGAGCAGTACTTC.

The rearrangement joins TRBV2 to TRBJ1-6; D is unresolved. V was shortened by 6 bases and J by 9 bases, with 21 bases between the two germline ends. In germline, CDR1 is SNHLY, CDR2 FYNNEI. CDR3 length equals 16 residues. The CDR3 DNA follows: TGTGCCAGCAGCGACCTCTTGGGCAGACGGGGTTCACCCCTCCACTTT. Amino acid sequence: CASSDLLGRRGSPLHF.

V and J are TRBV19 and TRBJ1-5, with D hard to call. The germline V gene encodes CDR1 LNHDA and CDR2 SQIVND (reference sequence). Between the trimmed V and J ends, which lost 4 bases and 9 bases, there was a span of 13 bases. The length of the CDR3 is 13 residues. CDR3 sequence: CASSRGFPGPQHF. CDR3 sequence (DNA): TGTGCCAGTAGTAGAGGATTCCCGGGGCCCCAGCATTTT.

This clone has only one observation. J is TRBJ2-7 and V is TRBV29-1; D possibly corresponds to TRBD2 (6 bases). Germline CDR1 is SQVTM and CDR2 is ANQGSEA. V was clipped by 1 base and J by 9 bases, with 19 bases between them. The CDR3 runs 14 residues. The chain's CDR3 is CSVEGIESFGGQYF. The CDR3 DNA is TGCAGCGTTGAAGGGATTGAGTCGTTCGGGGGGCAGTACTTC.

The chain employs TRBV27 and TRBJ1-6; 7 bases match TRBD1. V gave up 3 bases and J gave up 10 bases; unmatched junction bases: 6. Germline V gives CDR1 MNHEY, CDR2 SMNVEV (reference sequence). The length of the CDR3 is 14 residues. CDR3 in DNA: TGTGCCAGCAGTTTTGGTACAGGGGAATCACCCCTCCACTTT. Amino acid sequence: CASSFGTGESPLHF.

The chain joins TRBV18 to TRBJ2-2, with 9 bases fitting TRBD1. The CDR3 spans 16 residues. CDR1 is KGHSH and CDR2 is LQKENI in the germline V gene. V trimming: 3 bases; J trimming: 4 bases; junction bases outside the gene matches: 6. In nucleotides, the CDR3 is TGTGCCAGCTCACCCGCCGGGACAGGGATCACCGGGGAGCTGTTTTTT. Amino acid sequence: CASSPAGTGITGELFF.

V and J are TRBV6-1 and TRBJ2-4; 8 bases align to TRBD2. Germline V lookup: CDR1 MNHNS, CDR2 SASEGT. V was pared by 2 bases and J by 9 bases, with 18 bases of the junction left unmatched. CDR3 length: 18 residues. CDR3 sequence: CASSEPTRRREDWGIQYF. In nucleotides, the CDR3 is TGTGCCAGCAGTGAACCGACTAGAAGGCGGGAGGATTGGGGCATTCAGTACTTC.

The sample holds one count of this clone. V usage is TRBV7-2 and J usage is TRBJ1-3; D not resolved. Germline-derived CDR1 and CDR2 are SGHTA and FQGNSA. This CDR3 has 15 residues. Trimming took off 1 base at V and 4 bases at J, with 11 bases between the two ends. The CDR3 spells CASSLGSARGNTIYF. The CDR3 nucleotides are TGTGCCAGCAGCTTAGGGTCGGCTCGGGGAAACACCATATATTTT.

The chain couples TRBV9 to TRBJ2-1, with D maybe TRBD1 (6 bases). This CDR3 contains 11 residues. Germline V gene lookup returns CDR1 SGDLS and CDR2 YYNGEE. Deletions cut 3 bases from V and 10 bases from J, with 8 bases between. The CDR3: CASSDGTEQFF. CDR3 bases: TGTGCCAGCAGCGACGGGACAGAGCAGTTCTTC.

In DNA, the CDR3 is TGTGCCAGCAACGGGCGGGGTAGCGGGAGCTACGAGCAGTACTTC. This sequence encodes CASNGRGSGSYEQYF. V gene TRBV2 combines with J gene TRBJ2-7; TRBD2 agrees at 9 bases. The CDR3 sequence is 15 residues long. V lost 7 bases to trimming and J lost 3 bases; unmatched junction nucleotides: 10. Per germline, CDR1 SNHLY and CDR2 FYNNEI. The variable domain in full, with the rest retrieved from reference TRBV2 and TRBJ2-7, is EPEVTQTPSHQVTQMGQEVILRCVPISNHLYFYWYRQILGQKVEFLVSFYNNEISEKSEIFDDQFSVERPDGSNFTLKIRSTKLEDSAMYFCASNGRGSGSYEQYFGPGTRLTVT.

This chain uses TRBV5-8 with TRBJ1-1; D is uncertain. The germline V gene encodes CDR1 SGHTS and CDR2 YDEGEE. CDR3 length: 13 amino acids. V was cut by 2 bases and J by 1 base, with 6 bases left in between. CDR3 amino acids: CASSFRWNTEAFF. CDR3 sequence (DNA): TGTGCCAGCAGCTTTCGTTGGAACACTGAAGCTTTCTTT.

The chain couples TRBV30 to TRBJ2-2; 8 bases fit TRBD2. The CDR3 is made up of 14 amino acids. The V gene end was trimmed by 4 bases and the J gene end by 4 bases; junction bases not matched to a gene: 5. Germline V CDR1 and CDR2: GTSNPN, SVGIG (reference sequence). CDR3 in DNA: TGTGCCTGGAAGGGACGGGAGGGCACCGGGGAGCTGTTTTTT. This codes for CAWKGREGTGELFF.

The chain recombines TRBV19 with TRBJ1-2; 7 bases match TRBD1. The CDR3 length is 14 residues. The germline CDR1 and CDR2 sequences are LNHDA and SQIVND (reference sequence). V lost 1 base, J lost 6 bases, and 5 bases stayed unmatched. In DNA, the CDR3 is TGTGCCAGTAGTATAGGACAGGGCGTGAATGGCTACACCTTC. This codes for CASSIGQGVNGYTF.

This rearrangement joins TRBV6-5 to TRBJ2-7, with 11 nucleotides matching TRBD1. Germline assignment: CDR1 MNHEY and CDR2 SVGAGI. V shed 6 bases, J shed 6 bases, and the junction held 7 bases outside the gene matches. The CDR3 loop spans 14 amino acids. CDR3 sequence: CASSRGQGGFEQYF. The CDR3 nucleotides are TGTGCCAGCAGCAGGGGACAGGGGGGATTCGAGCAGTACTTC.

The gene calls are TRBV6-6 and TRBJ2-2; D is possibly TRBD2 (6 bases). The CDR3 consists of 14 residues. V was trimmed by 7 bases and J by 3 bases, leaving 12 bases between them. Germline CDR1 reads MNHNY; CDR2 reads SVGAGI (reference sequence). In nucleotides, the CDR3 is TGTGCCAGCACCCGGGACTCCTACACCGGGGAGCTGTTTTTT. Its translation: CASTRDSYTGELFF.